A selection of T cell receptor beta chains follows, all from one sample in a study of shared clonotypes between healthy human individuals. Measured with immunoSEQ multiplex PCR; TCRdb has only the in-frame clones, and not every one. The profile covers some 530,000 clones, with 65% to 85% appearing a single time and over 9.5% taken by the ten largest. Sequencing was carried out using PBMCs. These receptors came from a woman aged 40 to 49 in good health. Some clones in this sample may be carry-over from other donors' samples. Each CDR3 is given with its conserved first and last residue. Fields, in order: D gene, clone size, J gene, V gene, CDR3 DNA, CDR3 protein. D genes are given only for firm matches. The size entry is marked missing in some rows and otherwise reads once, few, many or a size class.

d_gene: TRBD1; abundance: -; j_gene: TRBJ2-7; v_gene: TRBV27; CDR3nt: TGTGCCAGCAGATCCCTTCGGACAGGGGTACTCTACGAGCAGTACTTC; CDR3aa: CASRSLRTGVLYEQYF
d_gene: -; abundance: -; j_gene: TRBJ2-4; v_gene: TRBV6-6; CDR3nt: TGTGCCAGCAGCCCCGGCCGGGGCCCATCTCCTAACATTCAGTACTTC; CDR3aa: CASSPGRGPSPNIQYF
d_gene: -; abundance: -; j_gene: TRBJ2-5; v_gene: TRBV9; CDR3nt: TGTGCCAGCAGCCCAAGTCGGGGACGCCCGTACCAAGAGACCCAGTACTTC; CDR3aa: CASSPSRGRPYQETQYF
d_gene: -; abundance: -; j_gene: TRBJ1-2; v_gene: TRBV5-6; CDR3nt: TGTGCCAGCAGCTTTAGGGACGTTGTCTCTGGCTACACCTTC; CDR3aa: CASSFRDVVSGYTF
d_gene: -; abundance: -; j_gene: TRBJ2-7; v_gene: TRBV29-1; CDR3nt: TGCAGCGTTCTGATGCAGGGTGCGGGCGAGCAGTACTTC; CDR3aa: CSVLMQGAGEQYF
d_gene: -; abundance: -; j_gene: TRBJ2-1; v_gene: TRBV29-1; CDR3nt: TGCAGCGTTTTTCCTTCCGGGGGGCGGAGGACGACTGAGCAGTTCTTC; CDR3aa: CSVFPSGGRRTTEQFF
d_gene: TRBD2; abundance: -; j_gene: TRBJ2-5; v_gene: TRBV14; CDR3nt: TGTGCCAGCAGCCAACAAGCGGGATTCGGGACCCAGTACTTC; CDR3aa: CASSQQAGFGTQYF
d_gene: -; abundance: -; j_gene: TRBJ2-7; v_gene: TRBV5-4; CDR3nt: TGTGCCAGCAGCTCCTACAGCTACGAGCAGTACTTC; CDR3aa: CASSSYSYEQYF
d_gene: -; abundance: -; j_gene: TRBJ1-2; v_gene: TRBV29-1; CDR3nt: TGCAGCGTTGCAGGGGCGTTCCTCTATGGCTACACCTTC; CDR3aa: CSVAGAFLYGYTF
d_gene: TRBD2; abundance: -; j_gene: TRBJ2-7; v_gene: TRBV11-2; CDR3nt: TGTGCCAGCAGCTTAACTAGCGGGAGGGCCGGCTACGAGCAGTACTTC; CDR3aa: CASSLTSGRAGYEQYF
d_gene: -; abundance: -; j_gene: TRBJ2-3; v_gene: TRBV11-2; CDR3nt: TGTGCCAGCAGCGGGGCCGGGGGTACGCAGTATTTT; CDR3aa: CASSGAGGTQYF
d_gene: -; abundance: -; j_gene: TRBJ1-2; v_gene: TRBV2; CDR3nt: TGTGCCAGCGCGCAGGGCCTCTATGGCTACACCTTC; CDR3aa: CASAQGLYGYTF
d_gene: TRBD1; abundance: once; j_gene: TRBJ1-2; v_gene: TRBV2; CDR3nt: TGTGCCAGCACTCAGGACAGGGGCAGTGGCTACACCTTC; CDR3aa: CASTQDRGSGYTF
d_gene: TRBD1; abundance: -; j_gene: TRBJ2-1; v_gene: TRBV10-2; CDR3nt: TGCGCCAGCAGTGAGTATGACAGGGCCCAAAATGAGCAGTTCTTC; CDR3aa: CASSEYDRAQNEQFF
d_gene: -; abundance: once; j_gene: TRBJ1-2; v_gene: TRBV5-1; CDR3nt: TGCGCCAGCAGCTTGTTAGGGGGTCCTAACTATGGCTACACCTTC; CDR3aa: CASSLLGGPNYGYTF
d_gene: -; abundance: -; j_gene: TRBJ1-2; v_gene: TRBV7-2; CDR3nt: TGTGCCAGCAGCTCCCGCTCAGTAGGAGGCTACACCTTC; CDR3aa: CASSSRSVGGYTF
d_gene: TRBD1; abundance: -; j_gene: TRBJ2-7; v_gene: TRBV18; CDR3nt: TGTGCCAGCTCAAGAACAGGGGGCGCGGGCTACGAGCAGTACTTC; CDR3aa: CASSRTGGAGYEQYF
d_gene: TRBD2; abundance: -; j_gene: TRBJ2-1; v_gene: TRBV5-4; CDR3nt: TGTGCCAGCAGCTCCCTCATACTAGCGGGGAACAATGAGCAGTTCTTC; CDR3aa: CASSSLILAGNNEQFF
d_gene: TRBD2; abundance: -; j_gene: TRBJ2-3; v_gene: TRBV28; CDR3nt: TGTGCCAGCAGTTCTACCTCCTGGGCGGGAGGAAGCACAGATACGCAGTATTTT; CDR3aa: CASSSTSWAGGSTDTQYF
d_gene: -; abundance: -; j_gene: TRBJ2-7; v_gene: TRBV10-3; CDR3nt: TGTGCCATCAGTGACGGTCCTGTCAGCTCCTACGAGCAGTACTTC; CDR3aa: CAISDGPVSSYEQYF
d_gene: TRBD2; abundance: -; j_gene: TRBJ2-5; v_gene: TRBV13; CDR3nt: TGTGCCAGCAGCTTACGGCTAGCGGGAGATCGGGAGACCCAGTACTTC; CDR3aa: CASSLRLAGDRETQYF
d_gene: -; abundance: -; j_gene: TRBJ2-7; v_gene: TRBV28; CDR3nt: TGTGCCAGCAGTTTAATGACTACTGGTGAGCAGTACTTC; CDR3aa: CASSLMTTGEQYF
d_gene: -; abundance: -; j_gene: TRBJ1-1; v_gene: TRBV5-1; CDR3nt: TGCGCCAGCAGCCTGACAGTGAACACTGAAGCTTTCTTT; CDR3aa: CASSLTVNTEAFF
d_gene: TRBD2; abundance: many; j_gene: TRBJ2-5; v_gene: TRBV6-1; CDR3nt: TGTGCCACCCCGGGGGGGGTCGTTCAAGAGACCCAGTACTTC; CDR3aa: CATPGGVVQETQYF
d_gene: TRBD1; abundance: -; j_gene: TRBJ2-7; v_gene: TRBV9; CDR3nt: TGTGCCAGCAGCCCCTCCTCGGGGGGACAGGGGCCCTACGAGCAGTACTTC; CDR3aa: CASSPSSGGQGPYEQYF
d_gene: -; abundance: -; j_gene: TRBJ2-1; v_gene: TRBV4-3; CDR3nt: TGCGCCAGCAGCCAAGCTAGCAGCTACAATGAGCAGTTCTTC; CDR3aa: CASSQASSYNEQFF
d_gene: -; abundance: once; j_gene: TRBJ1-1; v_gene: TRBV30; CDR3nt: TGTACCTGGAGCTTACCTTTGGGACTCAACACTGAAGCTTTCTTT; CDR3aa: CTWSLPLGLNTEAFF
d_gene: -; abundance: -; j_gene: TRBJ1-2; v_gene: TRBV5-1; CDR3nt: TGCGCCAGCAGCTTGGCTCCCGAGATGAACTATGGCTACACCTTC; CDR3aa: CASSLAPEMNYGYTF
d_gene: -; abundance: once; j_gene: TRBJ2-7; v_gene: TRBV4-2; CDR3nt: TGTGCCAGCAGCCGTTACTACGAGCAGTACTTC; CDR3aa: CASSRYYEQYF
d_gene: -; abundance: -; j_gene: TRBJ2-7; v_gene: TRBV7-8; CDR3nt: TGTGCCAGCAGCTTAGACAGGGATAACTACGAGCAGTACTTC; CDR3aa: CASSLDRDNYEQYF
d_gene: -; abundance: -; j_gene: TRBJ2-5; v_gene: TRBV10-3; CDR3nt: TGTGCCATCAGTGAAAGGGACGTAGAGACCCAGTACTTC; CDR3aa: CAISERDVETQYF
d_gene: TRBD1; abundance: few; j_gene: TRBJ2-3; v_gene: TRBV6-4; CDR3nt: TGTGCCAGCAGGACGGGGACAGGGCCAACAGATACGCAGTATTTT; CDR3aa: CASRTGTGPTDTQYF
d_gene: TRBD1; abundance: few; j_gene: TRBJ1-1; v_gene: TRBV2; CDR3nt: TGTGCCAGCAGTGGGGACAGGGGAGAAGCTTTCTTT; CDR3aa: CASSGDRGEAFF
d_gene: -; abundance: -; j_gene: TRBJ2-5; v_gene: TRBV11-2; CDR3nt: TGTGCCAGCAGCTTAGTCCAAGAGACCCAGTACTTC; CDR3aa: CASSLVQETQYF
d_gene: -; abundance: -; j_gene: TRBJ1-2; v_gene: TRBV15; CDR3nt: TGTGCCACCAGCAGAGGCGAGGGTATTGATGGCTACACCTTC; CDR3aa: CATSRGEGIDGYTF
d_gene: -; abundance: -; j_gene: TRBJ2-1; v_gene: TRBV6-1; CDR3nt: TGTGCCAGCAGTGGGGACCTGAGCTCCTACAATGAGCAGTTCTTC; CDR3aa: CASSGDLSSYNEQFF
d_gene: TRBD1; abundance: -; j_gene: TRBJ2-7; v_gene: TRBV30; CDR3nt: TGTGCCTGGAGTGTCAGGGGGCCCGAGCAGTACTTC; CDR3aa: CAWSVRGPEQYF
d_gene: TRBD1; abundance: -; j_gene: TRBJ2-7; v_gene: TRBV5-4; CDR3nt: TGTGCCAGCAGCTTGTCTGGCGGGACAGGGTTCTACGAGCAGTACTTC; CDR3aa: CASSLSGGTGFYEQYF
d_gene: -; abundance: -; j_gene: TRBJ1-6; v_gene: TRBV28; CDR3nt: TGTGCCAGTCAGGGAGTAATGTCACCCCTCCACTTT; CDR3aa: CASQGVMSPLHF
d_gene: TRBD1; abundance: -; j_gene: TRBJ2-7; v_gene: TRBV14; CDR3nt: TGTGCCAGCAGCCCCCGGTGGTTCTCCGGGACAGGCGTAAGCGAGCAGTACTTC; CDR3aa: CASSPRWFSGTGVSEQYF
d_gene: -; abundance: -; j_gene: TRBJ2-7; v_gene: TRBV10-2; CDR3nt: TGCGCCAGCAGTGAGGGCACCTCCTACGAGCAGTACTTC; CDR3aa: CASSEGTSYEQYF
d_gene: -; abundance: -; j_gene: TRBJ2-7; v_gene: TRBV4-3; CDR3nt: TGCGCCAGCAGCCAAGATCGACACAGGGTCTCCTACGAGCAGTACTTC; CDR3aa: CASSQDRHRVSYEQYF
d_gene: -; abundance: -; j_gene: TRBJ1-1; v_gene: TRBV30; CDR3nt: TGTGCCCGGAGCTTACCTTTGGGACTTAACACTGAATCTTTCTTT; CDR3aa: CARSLPLGLNTESFF
d_gene: TRBD2; abundance: -; j_gene: TRBJ2-2; v_gene: TRBV19; CDR3nt: TGTGCCAGTAGTACCCCGCTGAGCGGGAGTACCGGGGAGCTGTTTTTT; CDR3aa: CASSTPLSGSTGELFF
d_gene: TRBD1; abundance: -; j_gene: TRBJ2-7; v_gene: TRBV10-3; CDR3nt: TGTGCCATCAGTGAGTCCCGGGACAGGGCCGAGGGTAGCTACGAGCAGTACTTC; CDR3aa: CAISESRDRAEGSYEQYF
d_gene: -; abundance: -; j_gene: TRBJ2-5; v_gene: TRBV9; CDR3nt: TGTGCCAGCAGCGTAGATTCGACACGACAAGAGACCCAGTACTTC; CDR3aa: CASSVDSTRQETQYF
d_gene: TRBD1; abundance: -; j_gene: TRBJ2-5; v_gene: TRBV9; CDR3nt: TGTGCCAGCAGCGCCTCGGGACAGGGACAACAAGAGACCCAGTACTTC; CDR3aa: CASSASGQGQQETQYF
d_gene: -; abundance: once; j_gene: TRBJ1-1; v_gene: TRBV6-7; CDR3nt: TGTGCCAGCAGTTACTCGATTGTACGCCCTCCGGGCACTGAAGCTTTCTTT; CDR3aa: CASSYSIVRPPGTEAFF
d_gene: -; abundance: -; j_gene: TRBJ2-7; v_gene: TRBV10-2; CDR3nt: TGCGCCAGCAGCCTGCCGGGACCCCCAGAGAGCTACGAGCAGTACTTC; CDR3aa: CASSLPGPPESYEQYF
d_gene: -; abundance: -; j_gene: TRBJ1-4; v_gene: TRBV9; CDR3nt: TGTGCCAGCAGCGTAGATCAGGGAGATGAAAAACTGTTTTTT; CDR3aa: CASSVDQGDEKLFF
d_gene: TRBD1; abundance: -; j_gene: TRBJ2-2; v_gene: TRBV9; CDR3nt: TGTGCCAGCAGCGCAGGGGGAGAGGGCGGTAGGATGGGGACCGGGGAGCTGTTTTTT; CDR3aa: CASSAGGEGGRMGTGELFF
d_gene: TRBD1; abundance: -; j_gene: TRBJ2-6; v_gene: TRBV6-6; CDR3nt: TGTGCCAGCAGAACCGACAGGGCCCCTGGGGCCAACGTCCTGACTTTC; CDR3aa: CASRTDRAPGANVLTF